This T cell receptor beta chain appears in the sequencing data of a study of CD8+CD57+ T cells in acquired aplastic anemia. The overall study: The study obtained an average of about 3.2 ug of DNA from sorted CD4+ and CD8+ cells. General study results and limits: Patients had about 31 CD8+ CDR3 sequences in common with controls (the shared set). Researchers reported that CD8+ Simpson's diversity was not significantly different in patients versus controls.

This clonotype turned up a few times. Its antigen is still unknown. Researchers used genomic DNA as the template to profile TCR beta VDJ and CDR3. Each CDR3 protein is one row after TCRdb ran MiXCR on the reads. The sample records roughly 500,000 distinct CDR3 sequences, under 40% being singletons. Selection for sequencing was limited to patients who had shown CD8+CD57+ cell expansion by flow cytometry. Acquired aplastic anemia of severe grade affected all patients. The CDR3 is 16 residues long. With 2 bases clipped from V and 6 bases from J, the junction kept 8 bases outside the gene matches. CDR1 and CDR2 (germline): MNHNS, SASEGT.

The sample consisted of sorted CD4+, CD8+, or CD8+CD57+ T cells (not recorded which) from PBMCs. V and J are TRBV6-1 and TRBJ2-3, with 10 bases lining up with TRBD2. This TCR derives from a human donor with aplastic anemia. DNA of the CDR3: TGTGCCAGCAGTGAATGGCCTAGCGGGAGAGGTGATACGCAGTATTTT. Its translation is CASSEWPSGRGDTQYF.